This T cell receptor (beta chain) was observed in a study of cytomegalovirus exposure and HLA in healthy donors. The wider study: A data release that came early held roughly 80 million unique TCRs from HLA-typed donors.

60 Vbeta and 13 Jbeta primers were used in PCR. The method was immunoSEQ multiplex PCR; TCRdb's version includes in-frame clones alone and lacks a portion of them. This table holds tens of thousands of clones, roughly 70% found once. The V end lost 0 bases, the J end lost 5 bases, and 7 bases lay between the germline ends. Per the germline V gene, CDR1 is SGHAT and CDR2 is FQNNGV. This CDR3 has 13 amino acids. J is TRBJ1-1 and V is TRBV11-2; no clear D gene. The receptor was derived from a woman aged 45-60 years in good health and CMV-seronegative. The specimen was PBMCs. CDR3: CASSLEGGTEAFF. The CDR3 nucleotides are TGTGCCAGCAGCTTAGAGGGCGGGACTGAAGCTTTCTTT.